Listed below are T cell receptor beta chains from one sample, sequenced in a study of CD8+ T cells in alopecia areata. TCRdb's copy holds only in-frame clones and misses some; the assay was immunoSEQ multiplex PCR. The sample has around 200,000 clones; roughly 50% are singletons. This material consisted of CD8+ T cells sorted from blood, taken at week 24, from a patient treated with tofacitinib. These receptors were obtained from a human donor with alopecia areata. The conserved cysteine and the conserved F or W are not part of the CDR3 here. Fields, in order: D gene, J gene, V gene, clone size, CDR3 protein. D genes are given only for firm matches. Some rows have no size entry. The others give once, few or many, or a class for an expanded clone.

TRBD2,TRBJ2-1,TRBV30,-,AWSVLAGYNEQF
TRBD1,TRBJ2-3,TRBV29-1,few,SVEDDGTGESASTDTQY
TRBD1,TRBJ2-1,TRBV15,-,ATSRGQGDNEQF
-,TRBJ2-7,TRBV4-1,-,ASSQRLSYEQY
-,TRBJ2-6,TRBV7-9,-,ASSLLGAGANVLT
-,TRBJ2-6,TRBV30,-,AWSLGTGANVLT
-,TRBJ2-7,TRBV7-9,-,ASSDSYEQY
-,TRBJ2-1,TRBV4-3,-,ASSPLKGRDEQF
TRBD1,TRBJ1-5,TRBV7-6,few,ASSLGTGWNQPQH
TRBD1,TRBJ1-5,TRBV4-3,-,ASSQTFGQVNQPQH
-,TRBJ2-7,TRBV27,few,ASSLNPGIYEQY
-,TRBJ2-5,TRBV5-1,-,ASSIGGIQETQY
-,TRBJ2-5,TRBV5-7,-,ASSLEGETVQETQY
-,TRBJ2-3,TRBV2,once,ASSEWDGDTQY
-,TRBJ1-2,TRBV12-5,few,ASGFGYNYGYT
TRBD2,TRBJ2-1,TRBV15,-,ATSSHPRRGVNNEQF
-,TRBJ1-2,TRBV10-3,-,AISERTVGYGYT
TRBD2,TRBJ2-1,TRBV29-1,-,SAAPSGGWNEQF
TRBD1,TRBJ1-1,TRBV29-1,-,STGTEYLGAF
-,TRBJ2-2,TRBV27,once,ASSKNTGELF
-,TRBJ2-2,TRBV13,-,ASSSHTNTGELF
TRBD2,TRBJ2-5,TRBV27,-,ASSLLGSGGAKETQY
TRBD1,TRBJ2-1,TRBV30,-,AWSFLGRGWDEQF
-,TRBJ1-2,TRBV14,-,ASSQGQFYGYT
-,TRBJ2-2,TRBV2,-,ASSPQGDPNTGELF
-,TRBJ1-1,TRBV4-3,-,ASSQDRGPDEAF
-,TRBJ2-7,TRBV5-1,once,ASSLRGSYEQY
-,TRBJ2-1,TRBV29-1,-,SVEALSLEYGASEQF
TRBD1,TRBJ2-2,TRBV29-1,-,SATGGTGELF
TRBD2,TRBJ2-2,TRBV6-5,-,ASSYTSGTSTGELF
-,TRBJ2-7,TRBV27,-,ASSLYGTHYEQY
-,TRBJ2-7,TRBV27,few,ASSYGGGEQY
-,TRBJ2-7,TRBV6-5,-,ASSHNAYEQY
-,TRBJ1-5,TRBV9,-,ASSVGSGGQPQH
-,TRBJ2-6,TRBV29-1,-,SVSGSSHSGANVLT
-,TRBJ1-2,TRBV29-1,-,SVGAGEYGHT
-,TRBJ1-2,TRBV4-3,-,ASSPSEGTYGYT
-,TRBJ2-2,TRBV29-1,few,SVEEKVAGELF
TRBD1,TRBJ1-1,TRBV7-9,few,ASSPRQGNTEAF
-,TRBJ2-1,TRBV5-1,-,ASSLEQGPHEQF
-,TRBJ2-7,TRBV27,-,ASSPPPRPTLTYEQY
-,TRBJ1-1,TRBV30,-,AWSGLRRGTEAF
-,TRBJ2-7,TRBV5-6,few,ASSPRMTGHSYEQY
-,TRBJ2-1,TRBV2,-,ASSERRVSSYNEQF
-,TRBJ2-3,TRBV10-3,-,AIKPNLVAATDTQY
TRBD1,TRBJ1-2,TRBV7-8,few,ASSPREGAIYGYT
-,TRBJ1-6,TRBV4-1,-,ASSQDSSPLH
-,TRBJ1-5,TRBV4-1,few,ASSQGPFGPVH
-,TRBJ1-5,TRBV27,-,ASSLGINQPQH
-,TRBJ1-5,TRBV5-6,few,ASSLGNQPQH
-,TRBJ2-2,TRBV19,few,ASSESGELF
TRBD1,TRBJ2-7,TRBV13,-,ASSLAVRTGDESGYEQY
-,TRBJ2-2,TRBV11-3,-,ASSFERRGGELF
TRBD1,TRBJ1-1,TRBV4-3,few,ASKQSGQGLSEAF
-,TRBJ2-7,TRBV2,-,ASSGSPGAAVTYEQY